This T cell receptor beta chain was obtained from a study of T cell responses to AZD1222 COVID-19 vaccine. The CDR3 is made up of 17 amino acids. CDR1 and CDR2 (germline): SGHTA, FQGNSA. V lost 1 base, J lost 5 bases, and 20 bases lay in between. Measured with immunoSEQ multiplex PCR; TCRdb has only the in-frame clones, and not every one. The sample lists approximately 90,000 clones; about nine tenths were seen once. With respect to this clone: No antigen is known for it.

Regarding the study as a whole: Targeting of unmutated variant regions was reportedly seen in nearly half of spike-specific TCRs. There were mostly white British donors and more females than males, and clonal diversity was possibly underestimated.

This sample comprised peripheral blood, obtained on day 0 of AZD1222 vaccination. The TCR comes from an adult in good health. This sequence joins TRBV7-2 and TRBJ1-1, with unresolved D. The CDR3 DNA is TGTGCCAGCAGCTTAGACCGTACCCGGACCCGTCAGACTGAAGCTTTCTTT. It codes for CASSLDRTRTRQTEAFF.